This TCR beta chain was recorded in a study of cytomegalovirus exposure and HLA in healthy donors. Study results and caveats: Associated with cytomegalovirus, according to the listing, were fewer than 200 TCR beta chains. A few CMV-associated chains were confirmed in vitro to be specific for CMV antigens.

Turning to this clone: Antigen unknown.

Germline CDR1 MDHEN, CDR2 SYDVKM. V was trimmed by 5 bases and J by 4 bases, leaving 17 bases between them. This CDR3 spans 15 amino acids. PCR primers comprised 60 Vbeta and 13 Jbeta primers. In the original workflow: Unique TCR beta chains numbered approximately 80 million in a later analysis, with roughly 11 million shared. Method: immunoSEQ multiplex PCR; TCRdb's copy keeps in-frame clones and lacks some. Clone size and the V and J calls come from that table; the DNA yielded D and trimming. The table shows fewer than 90,000 clones, with around 79% occurring only once. The clonotype originates from a female donor in good health and CMV-seronegative. The source material was PBMCs. This sequence joins TRBV28 and TRBJ1-1, with D perhaps matching TRBD1 (5 bases). For the CDR3, the DNA is TGTGCCAGCAGTCCCTCATCGACCGGGGGCACTGAAGCTTTCTTT. Translated: CASSPSSTGGTEAFF.